Below, 9 T cell receptor beta chains from the same sample are listed, as sequenced in a study of T cell repertoires in cytomegalovirus infection. One entry per CDR3 protein, called by TCRdb with MiXCR from the reads. The sample lists around 740,000 distinct CDR3 sequences, under 40% occurring once. Sequenced material: PBMCs. Receptors originate from a human donor in good health (CMV status not recorded). Some clones in this sample may be carry-over from other donors' samples.

This clonotype was seen a handful of times. The chain uses TRBV4-2 and TRBJ2-1; a weak D match, TRBD2 (6 bases). Germline V CDR1 and CDR2: LGHNA, YNFKEQ. The CDR3 contains 13 residues. Trimming pared 1 base from V and 8 bases from J, leaving 9 bases between. This chain's CDR3 is CASSQGSSDEQFF. The CDR3 DNA reads TGTGCCAGCAGCCAAGGGTCTAGCGATGAGCAGTTCTTC.

The rearrangement joins TRBV11-2 to TRBJ1-6, with D possibly matching TRBD1 (6 bases). CDR3 size: 16 residues. With 5 bases removed from V and 2 bases from J, the gap between germline ends came to 13 bases. Germline lookup yields CDR1 SGHAT and CDR2 FQNNGV. CDR3 sequence (DNA): TGTGCCAGCAGCGCGGCGGACAGCGCCTATAATTCACCCCTCCACTTT. This translates into CASSAADSAYNSPLHF.

The chain joins TRBV6-6 to TRBJ2-7, with D possibly TRBD2 on 6 matching bases. Germline V gives CDR1 MNHNY, CDR2 SVGAGI (reference sequence). Trimming left V 2 bases short and J 7 bases short, with 21 bases between. The CDR3 has 16 amino acids. The CDR3 nucleotides are TGTGCCAGCAGTTACCGACCCGGGGGATTGGAGGGAGAGCAGTACTTC. Residues: CASSYRPGGLEGEQYF.

This clonotype was counted many times. The rearrangement uses TRBV7-2 and TRBJ2-7, with a possible D match to TRBD2 (5 bases). Trimming took off 3 bases at V and 2 bases at J, with 8 bases between the two ends. The CDR3 has 13 residues. Per germline, CDR1 SGHTA and CDR2 FQGNSA. CDR3 sequence: CASSLRAPYEQYF. The CDR3 DNA follows: TGTGCCAGCAGCTTGAGGGCACCCTACGAGCAGTACTTC. Based on the CDR3 plus reference TRBV7-2 and TRBJ2-7, the full variable domain is GAGVSQSPSNKVTEKGKDVELRCDPISGHTALYWYRQSLGQGLEFLIYFQGNSAPDKSGLPSDRFSAERTGGSVSTLTIQRTQQEDSAVYLCASSLRAPYEQYFGPGTRLTVT.

The CDR3 loop is CATSREKASILLTDTQYF. CDR3 coding DNA: TGTGCCACCAGCAGAGAAAAGGCCTCTATCCTACTCACAGATACGCAGTATTTT. The V and J genes are TRBV15 and TRBJ2-3; unclear D gene. There are 18 residues in the CDR3. Germline loops: CDR1 LNHNV, CDR2 YYDKDF (reference sequence). V lost 0 bases, J lost 2 bases, and 18 bases lay in between. The variable domain in full, completed from reference TRBV15 and TRBJ2-3, reads DAMVIQNPRYQVTQFGKPVTLSCSQTLNHNVMYWYQQKSSQAPKLLFHYYDKDFNNEADTPDNFQSRRPNTSFCFLDIRSPGLGDTAMYLCATSREKASILLTDTQYFGPGTRLTVL.

The genes are TRBV7-8 and TRBJ2-3; TRBD1 is a possible D gene (5 bases). The germline gives CDR1 SGHVS, CDR2 FQNEAQ. V was trimmed by 5 bases and J by 4 bases, leaving 19 bases between them. The CDR3 is 16 residues long. CDR3 protein: CASSLVWGPAPDTQYF. The CDR3 coding sequence is TGTGCCAGCAGCCTAGTGTGGGGCCCGGCCCCAGATACGCAGTATTTT.

This clonotype was seen only a few times. The CDR3 nucleotides are TGTGCCAGCAGCTTAGTGGCGGGGTTCACAGATACGCAGTATTTT. It encodes CASSLVAGFTDTQYF. The genes are TRBV7-8 and TRBJ2-3; TRBD2 is a possible D gene (6 bases). CDR3 length: 15 residues. The V end lost 1 base, the J end lost 2 bases, and 10 bases lay between the germline ends. Germline V gene sequence: CDR1 SGHVS, CDR2 FQNEAQ.

This chain links TRBV7-9 with TRBJ2-7; a possible D gene is TRBD1 (5 bases). V was cut by 5 bases and J by 5 bases, with 16 bases left in between. Germline CDR1 SEHNR, CDR2 FQNEAQ (reference sequence). The CDR3 has 14 residues. The DNA for the CDR3 is TGTGCCAGCAGCGACAGCAACCCTAGGGACGAGCAGTACTTC. Encoded protein: CASSDSNPRDEQYF.

The chain carries TRBV29-1 and TRBJ2-5, with D possibly matching TRBD1 (5 bases). Germline V gene data show CDR1 as SQVTM and CDR2 as ANQGSEA. The CDR3 loop spans 12 amino acids. The ends were cut back, 1 base at V and 7 bases at J, with 10 bases in the middle. The CDR3: CSVEAQGGTQYF. The DNA of the CDR3 is TGCAGCGTTGAAGCGCAGGGCGGGACCCAGTACTTC.